This T cell receptor (beta chain) was profiled in a study of blood T cell repertoires in COVID-19. On the study more broadly: There were acute and convalescent COVID-19 samples, and they came from the United States, Italy and Spain. T cells, B-cell-depleted T cells, or PBMCs supplied cDNA or gDNA.

This CDR3 has 18 amino acids. The germline gives CDR1 SNHLY, CDR2 FYNNEI. The J segment lost 0 bases and the V segment lost 4 bases, leaving 9 bases of the junction unmatched. This clone was seen a few times. Clones were read by immunoSEQ multiplex PCR, and TCRdb kept only the in-frame ones, dropping some. The table shows 150,000 to 200,000 clones, with more than 80% occurring only once. J is TRBJ2-7 and V is TRBV2; TRBD2 matches 13 bases. The receptor's source is an elderly woman with COVID-19, enrolled during active disease. The sequencing sample was made of peripheral blood. The CDR3 is CASSVDGGLAGRSYEQYF. CDR3 coding DNA: TGTGCCAGCAGTGTTGATGGGGGACTAGCGGGGCGCTCCTACGAGCAGTACTTC.